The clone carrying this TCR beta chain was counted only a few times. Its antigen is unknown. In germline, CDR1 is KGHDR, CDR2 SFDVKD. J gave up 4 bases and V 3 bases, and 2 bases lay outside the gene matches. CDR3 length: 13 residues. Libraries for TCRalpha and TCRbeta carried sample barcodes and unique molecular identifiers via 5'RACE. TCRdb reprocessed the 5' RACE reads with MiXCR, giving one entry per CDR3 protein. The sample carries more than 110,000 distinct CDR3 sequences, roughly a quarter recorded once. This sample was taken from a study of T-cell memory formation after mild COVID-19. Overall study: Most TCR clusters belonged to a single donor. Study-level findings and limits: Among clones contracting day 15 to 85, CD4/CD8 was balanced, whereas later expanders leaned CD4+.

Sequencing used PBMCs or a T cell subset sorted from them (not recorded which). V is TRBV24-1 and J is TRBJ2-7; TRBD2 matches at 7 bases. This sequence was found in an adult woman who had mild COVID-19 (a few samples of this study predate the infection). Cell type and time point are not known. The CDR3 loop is CATSDGREYEQYF. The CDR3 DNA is TGTGCCACCAGTGATGGGAGGGAGTACGAGCAGTACTTC.